The TCR beta chain described here comes from a study of Tregs in tolerant kidney transplant recipients. Study context: Recipients received nonmyeloablative bone marrow transplants from related graft donors, with transient mixed chimerism.

Using immunoSEQ multiplex PCR, the repertoire was profiled, and TCRdb retains in-frame clones only, with some absent. The sample has just under 65,000 clones, roughly 98% seen once. V was shortened by 1 base and J by 4 bases, with 4 bases between the two germline ends. The germline gives CDR1 SGHNT, CDR2 YENEEA. CDR3 size: 12 residues. General observations from the study: Nucleotide sequences could not be compared across some patients' samples due to primer changes. Tolerant patients' donor-specific Tregs expanded beyond overall Tregs, suggesting antigen-driven growth.

A note on this clone: Its antigen is unknown.

Sequences were derived from Tregs from blood, sampled before the transplant. The origin of this receptor is a human donor who received a combined kidney and bone marrow transplant. The chain uses TRBV11-3 and TRBJ2-5; D call uncertain. CDR3 bases: TGTGCCAGCAGCTTAGTAGCAGAGACCCAGTACTTC. Translation gives CASSLVAETQYF.